Sequencing of this T cell receptor beta chain was carried out in a study of beta chain features in type 1 diabetes. A single heparinised draw of roughly 100 mL on average was taken per donor. Once sorted, every population was more than 95% pure. This clone was detected a few times. Antigen: not known. The authors reverse transcribed all of the isolated RNA, so sequencing captured expressed TCRB transcripts. TCRdb keeps only in-frame clones here, not all; method: immunoSEQ multiplex PCR. The sample carries a few hundred thousand clones, less than 15% recorded once. Broader study findings: There was a moderate but significant shortening of TCRB CDR3s in all four CD4+ subsets of Type 1 diabetes patients. Although PCR might favor shorter templates, it would do so equally in patients and controls.

Sequenced sample: naive CD4+ T cells from blood. The clonotype originates from a woman younger than 30 with type 1 diabetes.

In DNA form, the CDR3 reads TGTGCCAGCAGCCGTCAACCCTCAGGGTTAGCCCACACTGAAGCTTTCTTT. Protein: CASSRQPSGLAHTEAFF. V and J are TRBV7-9 and TRBJ1-1; D may be TRBD1 (5 bases). This CDR3 is 17 amino acids long. V shed 5 bases and J shed 3 bases, with 22 bases lying between them. From germline, CDR1 is SEHNR and CDR2 FQNEAQ (reference sequence).